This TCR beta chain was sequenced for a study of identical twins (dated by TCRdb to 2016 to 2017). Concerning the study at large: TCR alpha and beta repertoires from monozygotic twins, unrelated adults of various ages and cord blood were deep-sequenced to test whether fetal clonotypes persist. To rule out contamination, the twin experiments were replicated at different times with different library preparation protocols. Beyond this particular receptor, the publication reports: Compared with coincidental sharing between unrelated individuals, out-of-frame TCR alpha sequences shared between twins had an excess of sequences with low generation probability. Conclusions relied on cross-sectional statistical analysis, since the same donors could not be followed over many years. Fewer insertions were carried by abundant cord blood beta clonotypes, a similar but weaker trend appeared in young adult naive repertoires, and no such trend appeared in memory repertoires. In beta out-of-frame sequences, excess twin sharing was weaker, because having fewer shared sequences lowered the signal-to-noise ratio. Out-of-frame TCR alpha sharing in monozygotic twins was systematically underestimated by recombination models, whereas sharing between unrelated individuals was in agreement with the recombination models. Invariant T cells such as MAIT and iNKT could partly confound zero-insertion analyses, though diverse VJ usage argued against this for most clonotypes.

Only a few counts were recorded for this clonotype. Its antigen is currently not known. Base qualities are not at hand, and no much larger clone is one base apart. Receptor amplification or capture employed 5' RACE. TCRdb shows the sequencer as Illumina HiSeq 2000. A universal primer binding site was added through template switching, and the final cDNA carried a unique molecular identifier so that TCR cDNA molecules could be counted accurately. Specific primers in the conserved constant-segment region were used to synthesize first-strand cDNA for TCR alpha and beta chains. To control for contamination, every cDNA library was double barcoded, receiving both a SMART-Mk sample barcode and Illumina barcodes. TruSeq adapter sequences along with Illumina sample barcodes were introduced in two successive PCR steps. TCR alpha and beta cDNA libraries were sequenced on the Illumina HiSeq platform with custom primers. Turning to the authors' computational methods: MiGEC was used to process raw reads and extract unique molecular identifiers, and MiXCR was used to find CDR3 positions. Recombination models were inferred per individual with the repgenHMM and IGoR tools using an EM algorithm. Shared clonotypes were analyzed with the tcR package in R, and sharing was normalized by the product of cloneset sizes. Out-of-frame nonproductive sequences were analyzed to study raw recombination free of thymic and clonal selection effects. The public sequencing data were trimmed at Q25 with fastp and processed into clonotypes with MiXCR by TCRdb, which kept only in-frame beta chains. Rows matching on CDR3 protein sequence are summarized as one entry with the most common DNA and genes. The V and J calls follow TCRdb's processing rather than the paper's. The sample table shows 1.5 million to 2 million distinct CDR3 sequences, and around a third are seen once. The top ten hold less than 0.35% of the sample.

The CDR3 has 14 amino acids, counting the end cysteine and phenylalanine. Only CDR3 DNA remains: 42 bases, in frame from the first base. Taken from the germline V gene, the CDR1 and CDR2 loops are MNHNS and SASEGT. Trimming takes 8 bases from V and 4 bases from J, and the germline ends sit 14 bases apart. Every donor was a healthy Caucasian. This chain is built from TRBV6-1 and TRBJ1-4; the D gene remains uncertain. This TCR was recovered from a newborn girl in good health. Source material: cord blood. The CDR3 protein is CASSPRRINEKLFF. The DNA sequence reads TGTGCCAGCTCCCCCCGACGGATTAATGAAAAACTGTTTTTT.